This TCR beta chain was profiled in a study of a mutant IDH1 vaccine in newly diagnosed glioma. Study overall: Patients received vaccination from 4-6 weeks after radiotherapy alone, or with temozolomide cycles.

Profiled with immunoSEQ multiplex PCR; TCRdb holds only in-frame clones, not every one. The data contain almost 25,000 clones, 82% of them singletons. V lost 0 bases and J lost 0, with 12 bases in between. This CDR3 comprises 16 residues. This clone has only a few counts. Antigen unknown. The sample's time point: week 47, end of study. The study gave 300 ug of mutant IDH1 20-mer peptide per vaccine dose, with topical imiquimod. The V call is TRBV5-3, the J call TRBJ1-1; D remains unclear. TRBV5-3 has ORF status, its function being uncertain. Sequencing was performed on PBMCs, taken from a glioma patient whose treatment included an IDH1 peptide vaccine. This receptor was taken from a man between 35 and 55 years old with glioma. Some clones in this sample may be carry-over from other donors' samples. CDR3 nucleotide sequence: TGTGCCAGAAGCTTGGTGCGGTATGGGGTGAACACTGAAGCTTTCTTT. It yields the protein CARSLVRYGVNTEAFF.